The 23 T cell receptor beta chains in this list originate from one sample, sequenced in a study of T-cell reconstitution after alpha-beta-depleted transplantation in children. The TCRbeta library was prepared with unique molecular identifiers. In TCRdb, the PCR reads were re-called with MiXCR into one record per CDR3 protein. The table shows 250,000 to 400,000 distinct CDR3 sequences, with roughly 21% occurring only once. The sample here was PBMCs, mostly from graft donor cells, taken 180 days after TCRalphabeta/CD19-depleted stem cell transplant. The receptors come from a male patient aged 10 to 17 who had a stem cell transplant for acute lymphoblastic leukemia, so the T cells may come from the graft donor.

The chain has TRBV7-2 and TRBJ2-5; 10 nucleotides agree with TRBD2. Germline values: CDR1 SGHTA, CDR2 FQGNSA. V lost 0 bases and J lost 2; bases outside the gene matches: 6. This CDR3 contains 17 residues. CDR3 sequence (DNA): TGTGCCAGCAGCTTAGCGGCTAGCGGGGGACTACAAGAGACCCAGTACTTC. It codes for CASSLAASGGLQETQYF. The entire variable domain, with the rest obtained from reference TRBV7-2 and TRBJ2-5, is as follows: GAGVSQSPSNKVTEKGKDVELRCDPISGHTALYWYRQSLGQGLEFLIYFQGNSAPDKSGLPSDRFSAERTGGSVSTLTIQRTQQEDSAVYLCASSLAASGGLQETQYFGPGTRLLVL.

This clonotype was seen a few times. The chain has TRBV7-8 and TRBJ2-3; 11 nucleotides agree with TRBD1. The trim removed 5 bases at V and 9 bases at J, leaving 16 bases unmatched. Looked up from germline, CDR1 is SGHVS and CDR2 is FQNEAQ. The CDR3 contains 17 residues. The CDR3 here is CASSRGGTGGLSFTQYF. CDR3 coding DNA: TGTGCCAGCAGCCGGGGGGGGACAGGGGGTCTCTCGTTCACGCAGTATTTT.

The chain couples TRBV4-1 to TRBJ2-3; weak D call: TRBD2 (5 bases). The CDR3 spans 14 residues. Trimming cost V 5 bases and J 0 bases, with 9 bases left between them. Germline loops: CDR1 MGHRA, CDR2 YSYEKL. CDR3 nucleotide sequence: TGCGCCAGCAGCGGGAGAGTGAGCACAGATACGCAGTATTTT. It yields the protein CASSGRVSTDTQYF.

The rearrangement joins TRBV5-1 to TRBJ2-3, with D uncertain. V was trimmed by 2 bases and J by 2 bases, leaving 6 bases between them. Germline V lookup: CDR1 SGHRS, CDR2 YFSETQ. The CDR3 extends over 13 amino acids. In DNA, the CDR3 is TGCGCCAGCAGCTTTGGTATCACAGATACGCAGTATTTT. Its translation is CASSFGITDTQYF.

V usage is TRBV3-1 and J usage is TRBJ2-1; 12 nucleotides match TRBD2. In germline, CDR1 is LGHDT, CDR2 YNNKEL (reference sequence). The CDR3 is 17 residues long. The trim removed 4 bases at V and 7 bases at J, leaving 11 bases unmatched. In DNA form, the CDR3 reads TGTGCCAGCAGCCCTTTAGGGACTAGCGGGCCCCAAAATGAGCAGTTCTTC. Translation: CASSPLGTSGPQNEQFF.

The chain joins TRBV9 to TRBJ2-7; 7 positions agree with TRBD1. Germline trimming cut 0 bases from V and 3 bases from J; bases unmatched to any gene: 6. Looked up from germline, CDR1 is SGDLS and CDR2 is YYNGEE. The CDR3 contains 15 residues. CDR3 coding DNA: TGTGCCAGCAGCGTAGGAGGGGGCGCCTACTACGAGCAGTACTTC. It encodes CASSVGGGAYYEQYF.

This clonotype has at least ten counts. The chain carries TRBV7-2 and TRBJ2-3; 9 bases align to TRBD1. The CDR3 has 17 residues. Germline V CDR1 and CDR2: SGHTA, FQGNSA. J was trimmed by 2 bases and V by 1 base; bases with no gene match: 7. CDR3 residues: CASSLGPTGGFTDTQYF. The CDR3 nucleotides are TGTGCCAGCAGCTTAGGCCCAACAGGGGGCTTCACAGATACGCAGTATTTT.

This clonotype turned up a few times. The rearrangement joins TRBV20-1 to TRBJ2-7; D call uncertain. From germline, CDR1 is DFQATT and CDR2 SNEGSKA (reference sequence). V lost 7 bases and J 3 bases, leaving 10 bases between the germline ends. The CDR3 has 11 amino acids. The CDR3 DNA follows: TGCAGTGTCCCGACTGTCTACGAGCAGTACTTC. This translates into CSVPTVYEQYF.

The CDR3 coding sequence is TGCGCCAGCAGTGAACCCGGTCCAGCCTACGAGCAGTACTTC. It is translated as CASSEPGPAYEQYF. This chain links TRBV10-2 with TRBJ2-7; no reliable D call. Per the germline V gene, CDR1 is WSHSY and CDR2 is SAAADI. The CDR3 consists of 14 residues. Deletions cut 3 bases from V and 2 bases from J, with 11 bases between.

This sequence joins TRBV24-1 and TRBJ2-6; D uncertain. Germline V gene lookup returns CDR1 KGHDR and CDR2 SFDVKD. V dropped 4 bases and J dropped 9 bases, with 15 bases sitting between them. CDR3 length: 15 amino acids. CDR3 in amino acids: CATSDPKLPGNVLTF. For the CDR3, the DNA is TGTGCCACCAGTGACCCAAAACTCCCTGGCAACGTCCTGACTTTC.

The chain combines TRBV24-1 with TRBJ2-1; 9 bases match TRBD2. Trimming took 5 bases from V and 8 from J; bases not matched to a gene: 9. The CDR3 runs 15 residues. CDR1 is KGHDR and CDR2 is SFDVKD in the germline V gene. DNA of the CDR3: TGTGCCACCAGTGGGGGAGCGGGAGGCGCCGATGAGCAGTTCTTC. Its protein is CATSGGAGGADEQFF.

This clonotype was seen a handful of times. CDR3 sequence reads: CASSLMRTGPYEQYF. For the CDR3, the DNA is TGTGCCAGCAGCTTAATGCGGACAGGGCCCTACGAGCAGTACTTC. The chain employs TRBV7-2 and TRBJ2-7, with 8 bases matching TRBD1. Germline CDR1 reads SGHTA; CDR2 reads FQGNSA. This CDR3 has 15 amino acids. J gave up 2 bases and V 2 bases, and 5 bases lay outside the gene matches.

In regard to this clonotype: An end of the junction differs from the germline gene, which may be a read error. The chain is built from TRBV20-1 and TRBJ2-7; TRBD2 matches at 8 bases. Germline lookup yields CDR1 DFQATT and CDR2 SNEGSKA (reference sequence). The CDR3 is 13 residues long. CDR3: CSARERELYEQYF. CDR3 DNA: TGCAGTGCCAGAGAGCGGGAGCTCTACGAGCAGTACTTC.

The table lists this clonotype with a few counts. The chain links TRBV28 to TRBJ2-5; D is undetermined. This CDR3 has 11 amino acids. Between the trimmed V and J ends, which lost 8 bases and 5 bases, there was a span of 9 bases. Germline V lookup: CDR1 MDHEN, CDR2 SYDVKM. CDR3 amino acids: CASGLGETQYF. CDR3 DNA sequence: TGTGCCAGCGGATTAGGTGAGACCCAGTACTTC.

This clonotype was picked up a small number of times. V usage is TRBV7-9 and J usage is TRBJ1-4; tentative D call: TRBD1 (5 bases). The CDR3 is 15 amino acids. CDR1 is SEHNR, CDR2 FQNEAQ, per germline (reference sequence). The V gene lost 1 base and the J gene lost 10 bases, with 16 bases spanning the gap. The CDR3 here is CASSLVGLPVGKLFF. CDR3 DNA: TGTGCCAGCAGCTTAGTGGGACTCCCGGTGGGAAAACTGTTTTTT.

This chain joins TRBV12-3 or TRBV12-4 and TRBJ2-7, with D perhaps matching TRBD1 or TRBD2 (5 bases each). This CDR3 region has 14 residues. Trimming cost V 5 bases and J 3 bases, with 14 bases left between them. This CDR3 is CASSPAYGGYEQYF. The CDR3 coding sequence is TGTGCCAGCAGTCCAGCATATGGGGGCTACGAGCAGTACTTC.

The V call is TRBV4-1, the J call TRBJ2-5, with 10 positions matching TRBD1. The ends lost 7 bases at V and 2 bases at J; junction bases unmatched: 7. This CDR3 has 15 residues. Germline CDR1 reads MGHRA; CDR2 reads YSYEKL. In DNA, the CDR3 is TGCGCCAGCATGAGGGACAGGGGCCATCAAGAGACCCAGTACTTC. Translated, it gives CASMRDRGHQETQYF.

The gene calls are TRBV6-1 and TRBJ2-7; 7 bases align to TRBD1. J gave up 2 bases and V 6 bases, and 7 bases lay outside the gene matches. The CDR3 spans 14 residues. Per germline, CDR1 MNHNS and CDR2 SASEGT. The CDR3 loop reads CASRLRTGTYEQYF. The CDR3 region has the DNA TGTGCCAGCAGACTCCGGACAGGTACCTACGAGCAGTACTTC.

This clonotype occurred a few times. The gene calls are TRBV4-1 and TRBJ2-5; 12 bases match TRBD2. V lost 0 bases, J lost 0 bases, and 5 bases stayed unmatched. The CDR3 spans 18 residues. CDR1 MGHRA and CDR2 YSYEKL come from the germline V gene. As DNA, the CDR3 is TGCGCCAGCAGCCAAGAGACCACTAGCGGGAGGTACCAAGAGACCCAGTACTTC. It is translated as CASSQETTSGRYQETQYF.

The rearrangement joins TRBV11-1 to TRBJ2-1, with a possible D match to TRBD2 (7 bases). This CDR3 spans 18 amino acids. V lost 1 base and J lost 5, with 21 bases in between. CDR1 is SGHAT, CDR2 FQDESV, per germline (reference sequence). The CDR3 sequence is CASSLGAGWGGLDNEQFF. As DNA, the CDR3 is TGTGCCAGCAGCTTAGGTGCCGGTTGGGGGGGCCTTGACAATGAGCAGTTCTTC.

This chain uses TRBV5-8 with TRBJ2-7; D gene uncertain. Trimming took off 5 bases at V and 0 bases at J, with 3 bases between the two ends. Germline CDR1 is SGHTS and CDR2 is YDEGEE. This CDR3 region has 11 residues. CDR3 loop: CASRHSYEQYF. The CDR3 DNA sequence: TGTGCCAGCAGGCACTCCTACGAGCAGTACTTC. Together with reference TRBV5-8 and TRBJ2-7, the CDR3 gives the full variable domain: EAGVTQSPTHLIKTRGQQATLRCSPISGHTSVYWYQQALGLGLQFLLWYDEGEERNRGNFPPRFSGRQFPNYSSELNVNALELEDSALYLCASRHSYEQYFGPGTRLTVT.

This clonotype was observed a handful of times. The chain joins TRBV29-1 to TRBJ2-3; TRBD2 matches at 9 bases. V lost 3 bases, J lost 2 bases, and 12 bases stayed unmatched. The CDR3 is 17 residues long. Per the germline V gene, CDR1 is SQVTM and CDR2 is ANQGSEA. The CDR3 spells CSVDSLAGSLLTDTQYF. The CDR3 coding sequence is TGCAGCGTTGATTCTCTAGCGGGGTCGCTCCTCACAGATACGCAGTATTTT.

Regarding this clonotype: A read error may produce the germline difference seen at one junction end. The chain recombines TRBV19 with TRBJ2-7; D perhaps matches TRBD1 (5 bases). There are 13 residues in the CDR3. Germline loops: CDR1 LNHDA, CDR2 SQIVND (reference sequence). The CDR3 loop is CASKRQYSYEQSF. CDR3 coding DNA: TGTGCCAGTAAGCGACAGTACTCCTACGAGCAGTCCTTC.